This T cell receptor beta chain was sequenced for a study of cytomegalovirus exposure and HLA in healthy donors. Background on the study: The same platform was used for the roughly 130 validation repertoires and the approximately 700 first-cohort repertoires, a later analysis reported. Study-level results: A subsequent analysis found that TCR clusters from the first cohort also tended to co-occur in the roughly 120 validation repertoires, with less than 95% of cluster scores above 0.

Produced via immunoSEQ multiplex PCR; TCRdb's table is partial and in-frame only. The sample holds about 150,000 clones, about 86% seen once. With regard to this clone: Its antigen is not known.

The clonotype comes from a human donor in good health. Sequenced sample: PBMCs.

The CDR3 region has the DNA TGTGCCAGCAGGCGAAGGGGCACATCTGGAAACACCATATATTTT. Encoded protein: CASRRRGTSGNTIYF. This chain uses TRBV14 with TRBJ1-3; tentative D call: TRBD1 (5 bases). The CDR3 length is 15 residues. Per the germline V gene, CDR1 is SGHDN and CDR2 is FVKESK. V lost 6 bases, J lost 1 base, and 13 bases lay in between.